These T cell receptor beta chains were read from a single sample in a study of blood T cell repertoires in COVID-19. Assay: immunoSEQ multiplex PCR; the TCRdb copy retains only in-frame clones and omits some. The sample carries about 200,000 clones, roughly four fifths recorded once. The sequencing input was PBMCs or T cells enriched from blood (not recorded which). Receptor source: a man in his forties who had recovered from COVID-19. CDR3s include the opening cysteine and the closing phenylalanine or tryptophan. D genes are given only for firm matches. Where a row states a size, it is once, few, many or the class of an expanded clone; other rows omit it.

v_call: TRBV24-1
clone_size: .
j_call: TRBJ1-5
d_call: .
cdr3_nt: TGTGCCACCAGTGACCGCCGTCTACAGCCCCAGCATTTT
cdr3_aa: CATSDRRLQPQHF

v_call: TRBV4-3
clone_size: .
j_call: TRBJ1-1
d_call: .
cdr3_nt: TGCGCCAGCAGCCAAGTCGCAGGGGACACTGAAGCTTTCTTT
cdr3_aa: CASSQVAGDTEAFF

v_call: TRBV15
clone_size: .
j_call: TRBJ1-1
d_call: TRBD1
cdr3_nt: TGTGCCACCAGAAGGGACAGGGCAACGACTGAAGCTTTCTTT
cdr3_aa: CATRRDRATTEAFF

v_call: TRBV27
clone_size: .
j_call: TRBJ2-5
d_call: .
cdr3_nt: TGTGCCAGCAGTTTAGGTCGTGACTGGGGGGCCCAGTACTTC
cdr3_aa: CASSLGRDWGAQYF

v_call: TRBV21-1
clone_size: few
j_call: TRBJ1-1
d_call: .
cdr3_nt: TGTGCCAGCAGCAAAGTTTCTGGGGGGGGGATGAACACTGAAGCTTTCTTT
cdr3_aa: CASSKVSGGGMNTEAFF

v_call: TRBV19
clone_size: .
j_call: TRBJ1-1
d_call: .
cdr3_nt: TGTGCCAGTAGTCTGGGACAGAACACTGAAGCTTTCTTT
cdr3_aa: CASSLGQNTEAFF

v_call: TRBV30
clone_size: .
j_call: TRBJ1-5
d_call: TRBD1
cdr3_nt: TGTGCCTGGAGTGAATTCTCAGGGGGGAATCAGCCCCAGCATTTT
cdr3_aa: CAWSEFSGGNQPQHF

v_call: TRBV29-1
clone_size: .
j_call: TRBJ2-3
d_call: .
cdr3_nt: TGCAGCGTAAGACAGTACGATACAGATACGCAGTATTTT
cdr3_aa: CSVRQYDTDTQYF

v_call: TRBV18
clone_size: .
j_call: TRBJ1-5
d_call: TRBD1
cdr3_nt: TGTGCCAGCTCACCGGACAGGGTTGGATGGGGCAATCAGCCCCAGCATTTT
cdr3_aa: CASSPDRVGWGNQPQHF

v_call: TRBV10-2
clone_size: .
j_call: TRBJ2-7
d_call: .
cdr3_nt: TGCGCCAGCAGTGAGCCCGGGAACCACGAGCAGTACTTC
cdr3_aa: CASSEPGNHEQYF

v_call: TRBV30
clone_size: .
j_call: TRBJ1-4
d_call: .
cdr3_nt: TGTGCCTGGAGTGTACCTGTGGGCAGAGCAACTAATGAAAAACTGTTTTTT
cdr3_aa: CAWSVPVGRATNEKLFF

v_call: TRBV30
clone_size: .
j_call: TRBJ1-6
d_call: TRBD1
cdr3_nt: TGTGCCTGGACACCCGGGACAGGGTCTTCACCCCTCCACTTT
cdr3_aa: CAWTPGTGSSPLHF

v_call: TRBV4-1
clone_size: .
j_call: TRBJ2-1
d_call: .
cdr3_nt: TGCGCCAGCATGAGCCGCTACAATGAGCAGTTCTTC
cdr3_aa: CASMSRYNEQFF

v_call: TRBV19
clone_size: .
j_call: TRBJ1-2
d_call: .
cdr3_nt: TGTGCCAGTAAACCGGGCGGGGTTGGCTATGGCTACACCTTC
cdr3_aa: CASKPGGVGYGYTF

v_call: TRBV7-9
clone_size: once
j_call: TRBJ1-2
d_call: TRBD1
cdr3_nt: TGTGCCAGCAGCCCGGGACAGGCCTATGGCTACACCTTC
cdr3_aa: CASSPGQAYGYTF

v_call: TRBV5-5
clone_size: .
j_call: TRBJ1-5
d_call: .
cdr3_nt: TGTGCCAGCAGCTTGGGACAGAACCAGCCCCAGCATTTT
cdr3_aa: CASSLGQNQPQHF

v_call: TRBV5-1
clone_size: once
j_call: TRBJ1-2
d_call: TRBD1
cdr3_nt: TGCGCCAGCAGCCGGCCGGACAGGGGAGATGGCTACACCTTC
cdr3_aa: CASSRPDRGDGYTF

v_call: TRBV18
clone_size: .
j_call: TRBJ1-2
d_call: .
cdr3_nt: TGTGCCAGCTCACCCTTTCGGGAGTCCGGCTACACCTTC
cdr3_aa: CASSPFRESGYTF

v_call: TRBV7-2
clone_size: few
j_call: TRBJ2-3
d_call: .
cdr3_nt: TGTGCCAGCGGCTACAGGTTGAGCAGCACAGATACGCAGTATTTT
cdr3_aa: CASGYRLSSTDTQYF

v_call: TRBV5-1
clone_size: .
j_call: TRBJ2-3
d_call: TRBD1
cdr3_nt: TGCGCCAGCAGCCCGGGACAGAGGGCGGATACGCAGTATTTT
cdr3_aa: CASSPGQRADTQYF

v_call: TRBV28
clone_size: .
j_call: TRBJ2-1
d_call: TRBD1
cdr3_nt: TGTGCCAGCAGCCGCCTTAGACAGGGGGGCAATGAGCAGTTCTTC
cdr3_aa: CASSRLRQGGNEQFF

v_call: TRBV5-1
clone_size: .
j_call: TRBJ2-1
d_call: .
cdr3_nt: TGCGCCAGCAGCTTTGGACAGCGATCAAACAATGAGCAGTTCTTC
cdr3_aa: CASSFGQRSNNEQFF

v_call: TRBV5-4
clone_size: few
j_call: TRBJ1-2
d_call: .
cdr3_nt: TGTGCCAGCAGCTTAGGGAGGGACTATGGCTACACCTTC
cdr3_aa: CASSLGRDYGYTF

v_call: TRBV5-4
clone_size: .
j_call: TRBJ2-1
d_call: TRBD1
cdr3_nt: TGTGCCAGCAGCCGAGCGACAGGGAGTAACAATGAGCAGTTCTTC
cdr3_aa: CASSRATGSNNEQFF

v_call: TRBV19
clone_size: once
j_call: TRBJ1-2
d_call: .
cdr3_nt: TGTGCCAGTAGTGCGGGGAGCGGCTATGGCTACACCTTC
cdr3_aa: CASSAGSGYGYTF

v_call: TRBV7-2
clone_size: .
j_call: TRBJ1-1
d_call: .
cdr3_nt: TGTGCCAGCAGCTTATTGTCCGGCGGCGGTGAAGCTTTCTTT
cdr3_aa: CASSLLSGGGEAFF

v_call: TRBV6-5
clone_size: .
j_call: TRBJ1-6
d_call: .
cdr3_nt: TGTGCCAGCACCTACGGGGGGAAATTGAATTCACCCCTCCACTTT
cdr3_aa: CASTYGGKLNSPLHF

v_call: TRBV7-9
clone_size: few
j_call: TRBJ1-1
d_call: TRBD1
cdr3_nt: TGTGCCAGCAGCTACCTTTGGACAGGGAGCGACACTGAAGCTTTCTTT
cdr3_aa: CASSYLWTGSDTEAFF

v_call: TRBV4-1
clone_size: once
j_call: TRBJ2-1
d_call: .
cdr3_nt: TGCGCCAGCAGCCAAGAGGGGGGCAAGCGGGGCTCATACAATGAGCAGTTCTTC
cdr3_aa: CASSQEGGKRGSYNEQFF

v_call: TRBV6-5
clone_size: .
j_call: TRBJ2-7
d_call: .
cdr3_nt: TGTGCCAGCAGTTACCGCCCCGGCTCCTACGAGCAGTACTTC
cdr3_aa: CASSYRPGSYEQYF

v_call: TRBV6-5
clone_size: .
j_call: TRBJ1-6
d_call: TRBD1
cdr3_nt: TGTGCCAGCAGTTTTATACAGGGGTGGAATTCACCCCTCCACTTT
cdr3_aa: CASSFIQGWNSPLHF

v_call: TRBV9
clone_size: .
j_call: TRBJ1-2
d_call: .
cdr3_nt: TGTGCCAGCAGCAAAACTACCGGGTCACCCCCTGGCTACACCTTC
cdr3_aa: CASSKTTGSPPGYTF

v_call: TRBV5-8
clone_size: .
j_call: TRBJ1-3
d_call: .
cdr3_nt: TGTGCCAGCAGCTTGGAGGGACACAGTGGAAACACCATATATTTT
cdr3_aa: CASSLEGHSGNTIYF

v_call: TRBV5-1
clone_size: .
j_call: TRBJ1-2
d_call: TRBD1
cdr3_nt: TGCGCCAGCAGCAGTGACAGGGTGAGCTATGGCTACACCTTC
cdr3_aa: CASSSDRVSYGYTF

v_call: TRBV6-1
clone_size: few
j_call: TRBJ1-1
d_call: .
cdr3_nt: TGTGCCAGCAGTGAAGCCGTACGGGGGGCCTACCTGCAGAACACTGAAGCTTTCTTT
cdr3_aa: CASSEAVRGAYLQNTEAFF

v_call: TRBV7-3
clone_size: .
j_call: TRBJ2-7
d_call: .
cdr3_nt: TGTGCCAGCAGCTCGGACAGGGAGGGCGAGCAGTACTTC
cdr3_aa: CASSSDREGEQYF

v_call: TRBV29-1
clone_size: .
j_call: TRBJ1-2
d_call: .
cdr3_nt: TGCAGCGTTGAGCGGACAAACAGATATGGCTACACCTTC
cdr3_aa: CSVERTNRYGYTF

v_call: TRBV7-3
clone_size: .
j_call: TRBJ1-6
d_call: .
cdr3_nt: TGTGCCAGCAGCGCAAACTCCAATTCACCCCTCCACTTT
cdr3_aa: CASSANSNSPLHF

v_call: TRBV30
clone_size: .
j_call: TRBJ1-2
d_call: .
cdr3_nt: TGTGCCTGGAGTGTACAGACAGTAGGAGGCTACACCTTC
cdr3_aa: CAWSVQTVGGYTF

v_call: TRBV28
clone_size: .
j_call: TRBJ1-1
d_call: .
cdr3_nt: TGTGCCAGCAGTTCCCCCTTCGCCTCGGGGGTTAAAGCTTTCTTT
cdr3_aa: CASSSPFASGVKAFF

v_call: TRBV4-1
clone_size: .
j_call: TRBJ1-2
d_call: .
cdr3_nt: TGCGCCAGCAGCCGAGAGGGCGAGATATTCTATGGCTACACCTTC
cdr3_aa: CASSREGEIFYGYTF

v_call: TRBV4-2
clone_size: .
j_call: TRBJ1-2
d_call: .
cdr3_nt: TGTGCCAGCAGCCAAGATCCTGGGGCGTACTCCTATGGCTACACCTTC
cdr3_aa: CASSQDPGAYSYGYTF

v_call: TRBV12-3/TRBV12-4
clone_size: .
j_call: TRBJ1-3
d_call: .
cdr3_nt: TGTGCCAGCAGTTTGGTCGGGGGAAACACCATATATTTT
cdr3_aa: CASSLVGGNTIYF

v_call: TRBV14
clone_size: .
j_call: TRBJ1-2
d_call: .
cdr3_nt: TGTGCCAGCAGCCCTCAAATGGGCCCGCTGGCTAACTATGGCTACACCTTC
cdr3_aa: CASSPQMGPLANYGYTF

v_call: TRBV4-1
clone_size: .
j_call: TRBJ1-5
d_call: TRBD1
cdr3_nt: TGCGCCAGCAGCCCCAGGGGGATATACAATCAGCCCCAGCATTTT
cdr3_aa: CASSPRGIYNQPQHF

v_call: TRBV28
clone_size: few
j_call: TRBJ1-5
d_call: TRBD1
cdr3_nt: TGTGCCAGCAGTTACCGGGACAGACATAGCAATCAGCCCCAGCATTTT
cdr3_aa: CASSYRDRHSNQPQHF

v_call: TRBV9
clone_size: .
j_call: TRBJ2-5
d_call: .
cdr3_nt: TGTGCCAGCAGCGTCCGGGGGGCAAGGCAAGAGACCCAGTACTTC
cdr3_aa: CASSVRGARQETQYF

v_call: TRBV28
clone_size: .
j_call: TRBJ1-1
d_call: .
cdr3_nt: TGTGCCACCAAACAGGAGGGGGCTTTCTTT
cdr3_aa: CATKQEGAFF

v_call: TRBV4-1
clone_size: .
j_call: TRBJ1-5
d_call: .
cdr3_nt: TGCGCCAGCAGCCAAGATTGGGGCGAACAGCCCCAGCATTTT
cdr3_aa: CASSQDWGEQPQHF

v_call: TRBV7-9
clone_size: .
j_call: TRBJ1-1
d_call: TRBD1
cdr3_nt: TGTGCCAGCACGGACAGGCTGAACACTGAAGCTTTCTTT
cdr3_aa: CASTDRLNTEAFF

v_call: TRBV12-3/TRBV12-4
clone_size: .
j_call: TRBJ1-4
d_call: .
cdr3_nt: TGTGCCAGCAGTTTAGGCGCCCCGTCAAAACTGTTTTTT
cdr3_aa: CASSLGAPSKLFF

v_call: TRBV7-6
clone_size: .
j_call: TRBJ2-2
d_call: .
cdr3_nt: TGTGCCAGCAGCCAGGGGAACACCGGGGAGCTGTTTTTT
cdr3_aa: CASSQGNTGELFF

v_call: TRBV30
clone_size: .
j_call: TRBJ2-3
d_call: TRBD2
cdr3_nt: TGTGCCTGGGGAGGCGGGGGGTCTATTTCTAGCACAGATACGCAGTATTTT
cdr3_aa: CAWGGGGSISSTDTQYF

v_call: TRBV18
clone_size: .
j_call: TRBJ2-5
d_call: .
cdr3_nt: TGTGCCAGCTCACCCAATCAGGCGTACCAAGAGACCCAGTACTTC
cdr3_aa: CASSPNQAYQETQYF

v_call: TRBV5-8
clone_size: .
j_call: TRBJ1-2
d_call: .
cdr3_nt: TGTGCCAGCAGCTTGGACCAGGGGCCCACTCCCTATGGCTACACCTTC
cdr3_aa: CASSLDQGPTPYGYTF